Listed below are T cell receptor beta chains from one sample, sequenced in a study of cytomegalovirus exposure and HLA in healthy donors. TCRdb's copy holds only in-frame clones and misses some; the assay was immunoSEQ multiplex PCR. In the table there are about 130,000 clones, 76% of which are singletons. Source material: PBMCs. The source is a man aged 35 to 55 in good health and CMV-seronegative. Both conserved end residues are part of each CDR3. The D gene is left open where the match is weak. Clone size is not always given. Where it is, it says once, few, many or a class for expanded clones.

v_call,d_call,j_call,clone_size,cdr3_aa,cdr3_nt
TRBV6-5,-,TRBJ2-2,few,CASSSRRGNTGELFF,TGTGCCAGCAGTTCCCGTCGGGGAAACACCGGGGAGCTGTTTTTT
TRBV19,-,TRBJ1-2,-,CASSEQGNGYTF,TGTGCCAGTAGTGAACAGGGTAATGGCTACACCTTC
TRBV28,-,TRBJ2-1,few,CASTSGSSYNEQFF,TGTGCCAGCACGTCCGGGAGCTCCTACAATGAGCAGTTCTTC
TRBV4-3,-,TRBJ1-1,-,CASSQETFYTEAFF,TGCGCCAGCAGCCAAGAGACTTTTTACACTGAAGCTTTCTTT
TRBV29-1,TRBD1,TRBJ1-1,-,CSVGGGGDTEAFF,TGCAGCGTCGGAGGGGGCGGGGACACTGAAGCTTTCTTT
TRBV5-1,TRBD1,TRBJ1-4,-,CASSTGQGARANEKLFF,TGCGCCAGCAGCACCGGACAGGGGGCGCGGGCTAATGAAAAACTGTTTTTT
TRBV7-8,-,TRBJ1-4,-,CASSLRGATNEKLFF,TGTGCCAGCAGCTTACGCGGGGCAACTAATGAAAAACTGTTTTTT
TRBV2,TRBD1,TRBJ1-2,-,CASRIWTGGYTF,TGTGCCAGCAGAATTTGGACAGGTGGCTACACCTTC
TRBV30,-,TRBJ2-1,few,CAASSYNEQFF,TGTGCCGCGAGCTCCTACAATGAGCAGTTCTTC
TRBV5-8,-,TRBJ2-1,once,CASSPGKGGWDEQFF,TGTGCCAGCAGCCCCGGCAAAGGAGGGTGGGATGAGCAGTTCTTC
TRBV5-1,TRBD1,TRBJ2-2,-,CASSLERDSTNTGELFF,TGCGCCAGCAGCTTGGAAAGGGACAGCACGAACACCGGGGAGCTGTTTTTT
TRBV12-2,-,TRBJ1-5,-,CASRLGGRLTGKVNDDQPQHF,TGTGCAAGTCGCTTAGGGGGGAGGTTGACAGGGAAAGTTAACGACGATCAGCCCCAGCATTTT
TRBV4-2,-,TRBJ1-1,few,CASSQDSTAFF,TGTGCCAGCAGCCAAGATAGCACAGCTTTCTTT
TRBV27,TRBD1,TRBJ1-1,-,CASSGGTGGEGTEAFF,TGTGCCAGCAGTGGGGGGACAGGGGGCGAGGGGACTGAAGCTTTCTTT
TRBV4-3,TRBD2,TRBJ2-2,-,CASSRPSGRGLETGELFF,TGCGCCAGCAGTCGGCCTAGCGGGAGAGGGTTGGAGACCGGGGAGCTGTTTTTT
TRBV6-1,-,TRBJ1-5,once,CASSEGRLSNQPQHF,TGTGCCAGCAGTGAAGGCAGGCTTAGCAATCAGCCCCAGCATTTT
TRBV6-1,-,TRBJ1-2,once,CASMQAIGYGYTF,TGTGCCAGCATGCAGGCGATAGGCTATGGCTACACCTTC
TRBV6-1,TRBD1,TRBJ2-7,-,CASSEAPGTGLYEQYF,TGTGCCAGCAGTGAAGCCCCCGGGACAGGGCTCTACGAGCAGTACTTC
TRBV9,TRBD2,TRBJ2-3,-,CASSDSGVGTDTQYF,TGTGCCAGCAGCGATAGCGGGGTGGGCACAGATACGCAGTATTTT
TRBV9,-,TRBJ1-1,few,CASSQRVGMNTEAFF,TGTGCCAGCAGCCAGAGGGTGGGGATGAACACTGAAGCTTTCTTT
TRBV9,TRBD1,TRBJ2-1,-,CASSGTGTGDYYEQFF,TGTGCCAGCAGCGGTACCGGGACAGGGGACTATTATGAGCAGTTCTTC
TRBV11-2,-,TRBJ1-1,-,CASSPPEGRYGNTEAFF,TGTGCCAGCAGCCCGCCGGAGGGCAGATATGGGAACACTGAAGCTTTCTTT
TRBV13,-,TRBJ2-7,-,CASSKEQGYEQYF,TGTGCCAGCAGCAAAGAACAGGGTTACGAGCAGTACTTC
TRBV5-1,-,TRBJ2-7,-,CASSLGTEDEQYF,TGCGCCAGCAGCTTGGGGACAGAAGACGAGCAGTACTTC
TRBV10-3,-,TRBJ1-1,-,CAISGGNTEAFF,TGTGCCATCAGTGGAGGGAACACTGAAGCTTTCTTT
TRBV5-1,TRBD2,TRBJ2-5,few,CASSLGLAVETQYF,TGCGCCAGCAGCTTGGGACTAGCGGTGGAGACCCAGTACTTC
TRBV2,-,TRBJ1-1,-,CASSFNTGNTEAFF,TGTGCCAGCAGTTTCAATACAGGGAACACTGAAGCTTTCTTT
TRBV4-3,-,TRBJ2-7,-,CASSQFARYEQYF,TGCGCCAGCAGCCAATTCGCGCGATACGAGCAGTACTTC
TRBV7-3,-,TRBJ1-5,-,CASTLRGRQGNQPQHF,TGTGCCAGCACCTTGCGGGGGCGCCAGGGCAATCAGCCCCAGCATTTT
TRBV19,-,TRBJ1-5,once,CASFTGLGNQPQHF,TGTGCCAGTTTTACAGGGCTCGGCAATCAGCCCCAGCATTTT
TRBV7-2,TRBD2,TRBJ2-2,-,CASSPIKRGGEAGELFF,TGTGCCAGCAGCCCGATCAAGCGGGGGGGGGAGGCCGGGGAGCTGTTTTTT
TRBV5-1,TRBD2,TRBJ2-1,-,CASSFRAGGPNEQFF,TGCGCCAGCAGCTTTAGGGCGGGAGGGCCCAATGAGCAGTTCTTC
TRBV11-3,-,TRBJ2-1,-,CASSLSAYNEQFF,TGTGCCAGCAGTCTCTCAGCCTACAATGAGCAGTTCTTC
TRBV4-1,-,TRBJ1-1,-,CASSHPTAGNTEAFF,TGCGCCAGCAGCCACCCCACGGCAGGGAACACTGAAGCTTTCTTT
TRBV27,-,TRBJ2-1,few,CASSFEGVSYNEQFF,TGTGCCAGCAGTTTCGAGGGGGTCTCCTACAATGAGCAGTTCTTC
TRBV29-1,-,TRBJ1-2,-,CSVEGQERYGYTF,TGCAGCGTTGAAGGACAGGAACGGTATGGCTACACCTTC
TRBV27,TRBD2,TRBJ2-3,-,CASSQRTSSTDTQYF,TGTGCCAGCAGTCAGCGGACTAGCTCGACAGATACGCAGTATTTT
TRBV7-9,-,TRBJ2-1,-,CASSAAYNEQFF,TGTGCCAGCAGTGCAGCCTACAATGAGCAGTTCTTC
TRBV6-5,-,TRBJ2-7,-,CASSRTIGSSYEQYF,TGTGCCAGCAGTCGAACCATCGGGAGTTCATACGAGCAGTACTTC
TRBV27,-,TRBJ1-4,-,CASSADWSDEKLFF,TGTGCCAGCAGTGCTGATTGGAGCGATGAAAAACTGTTTTTT
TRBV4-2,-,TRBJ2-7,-,CASSHFGSRGEQYF,TGTGCCAGCAGCCATTTCGGGTCGCGTGGCGAGCAGTACTTC
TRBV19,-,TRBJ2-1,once,CATEGRTGNNEQFF,TGTGCCACCGAGGGGAGGACCGGCAACAATGAGCAGTTCTTC
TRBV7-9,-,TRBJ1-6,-,CASSSNTGSNSPLHF,TGTGCCAGCAGCTCGAATACAGGGTCAAATTCACCCCTCCACTTT
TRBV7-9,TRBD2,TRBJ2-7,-,CASSEGSGISYEQYF,TGTGCCAGCAGCGAGGGGAGCGGGATATCCTACGAGCAGTACTTC
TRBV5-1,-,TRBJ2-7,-,CASSLAEDTSYEQYF,TGCGCCAGCAGCTTGGCCGAAGACACCTCCTACGAGCAGTACTTC
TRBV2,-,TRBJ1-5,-,CASNREFQPQHF,TGTGCCAGCAACAGGGAATTTCAGCCCCAGCATTTT
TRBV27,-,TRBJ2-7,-,CASSLSRVGEQYF,TGTGCCAGCAGTTTGAGCAGGGTAGGGGAGCAGTACTTC
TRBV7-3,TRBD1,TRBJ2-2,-,CASSLIGTVTTGELFF,TGTGCCAGCAGCTTAATCGGGACAGTCACTACCGGGGAGCTGTTTTTT
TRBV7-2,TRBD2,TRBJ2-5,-,CASSPPPPTSGSFETQYF,TGTGCCAGCAGCCCGCCCCCCCCCACTAGCGGGAGTTTCGAGACCCAGTACTTC
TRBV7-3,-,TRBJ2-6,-,CASSLGAGFSGANVLTF,TGTGCCAGCAGCTTAGGTGCGGGGTTCTCTGGGGCCAACGTCCTGACTTTC
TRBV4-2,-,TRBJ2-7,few,CASSQPNGFAYEQYF,TGTGCCAGCAGCCAACCAAACGGGTTCGCCTACGAGCAGTACTTC
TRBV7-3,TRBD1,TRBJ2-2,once,CASSQGGPTGELFF,TGTGCCAGCAGCCAAGGGGGCCCCACCGGGGAGCTGTTTTTT
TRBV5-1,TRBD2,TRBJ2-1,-,CASSPGLAGGRNEQFF,TGCGCCAGCAGCCCGGGACTAGCGGGAGGGCGGAATGAGCAGTTCTTC
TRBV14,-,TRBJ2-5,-,CASRPGTSGETQYF,TGTGCCAGCAGGCCTGGGACCAGCGGGGAGACCCAGTACTTC
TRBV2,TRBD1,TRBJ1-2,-,CASRAGTGGGNYGYTF,TGTGCCAGCAGGGCCGGGACAGGGGGCGGAAACTATGGCTACACCTTC
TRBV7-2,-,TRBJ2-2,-,CASSLQAQGNTGELFF,TGTGCCAGCAGCCTGCAGGCCCAGGGGAACACCGGGGAGCTGTTTTTT
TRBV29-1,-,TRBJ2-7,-,CSVEGGKAYEQYF,TGCAGCGTTGAAGGGGGCAAGGCCTACGAGCAGTACTTC